The entry that follows covers one T cell receptor (beta chain) sequence. This record belongs to a study of blood T cell repertoires in COVID-19. Whole-study context: The United States, Italy and Spain were the sources of the acute and convalescent COVID-19 samples. Sources were T cells, B-cell-depleted T cells, or PBMCs; the material itself was cDNA or gDNA.

V was shortened by 4 bases and J by 1 base, with 2 bases between the two germline ends. The CDR3 covers 12 residues. Germline CDR1 and CDR2: SGHNT and YYREEE (reference sequence). Authors' methods: Reference gene primers were amplified, and this amplification served to estimate nucleated cell counts. Sequencing used immunoSEQ multiplex PCR; TCRdb keeps in-frame clones, though not all of them. V and J calls plus clone size are reproduced from that table; the DNA served to infer D and trimming. The table lists under 250,000 clones, approximately 84% of them singletons. This chain links TRBV5-4 with TRBJ2-2; D gene unclear. The TCR was taken from a man between 50 and 59 years old with acute or convalescent COVID-19. Material: peripheral blood. The CDR3 DNA sequence: TGTGCCAGCAGCCTGAACACCGGGGAGCTGTTTTTT. Its protein is CASSLNTGELFF.